These 29 T cell receptor beta chains share one sample of origin, sequenced in a study of shared clonotypes between healthy human individuals. The protocol was immunoSEQ multiplex PCR, while the TCRdb copy is restricted to in-frame clones and leaves out a portion. The sample includes hundreds of thousands of clones, approximately 79% of them seen just once. Material: memory CD4+ T cells sorted from blood. The subset here: CD45RA-negative fraction. The receptor set was obtained from a woman younger than 45 in good health.

The chain combines TRBV28 with TRBJ1-5; perhaps TRBD1 as D (6 bases). V lost 2 bases and J lost 2, with 10 bases in between. The CDR3 extends over 15 amino acids. Germline assignment: CDR1 MDHEN and CDR2 SYDVKM. The CDR3 DNA is TGTGCCAGCAGTTTAGCAGGGGTCGGCAATCAGCCCCAGCATTTT. Amino acids: CASSLAGVGNQPQHF.

As to this clone: Other DNA sequences in the sample encode the same CDR3. This chain links TRBV2 with TRBJ2-6, with D unclear. There are 14 residues in the CDR3. Trimming took off 4 bases at V and 1 base at J, with 5 bases between the two ends. Germline V gene sequence: CDR1 SNHLY, CDR2 FYNNEI. CDR3 DNA: TGTGCCAGCAGTGTTCGTTCTGGGGCCAACGTCCTGACTTTC. Translated: CASSVRSGANVLTF.

The rearrangement links TRBV5-4 to TRBJ2-7, with D tentatively TRBD2 (6 bases). This CDR3 has 14 amino acids. Looked up from germline, CDR1 is SGHNT and CDR2 is YYREEE (reference sequence). Trimming removed 3 bases from V and 0 bases from J, with 10 bases in between. The CDR3 nucleotides read TGTGCCAGCAGCTCCGGCGGGGCCTCCTACGAGCAGTACTTC. The encoded protein is CASSSGGASYEQYF. Together with reference TRBV5-4 and TRBJ2-7, the CDR3 gives the full variable domain: ETGVTQSPTHLIKTRGQQVTLRCSSQSGHNTVSWYQQALGQGPQFIFQYYREEENGRGNFPPRFSGLQFPNYSSELNVNALELDDSALYLCASSSGGASYEQYFGPGTRLTVT.

The sample holds one count of this clone. This sequence joins TRBV4-2 and TRBJ2-2; no clear D. Trimming pared 2 bases from V and 4 bases from J, leaving 14 bases between. The germline gives CDR1 LGHNA, CDR2 YNFKEQ. CDR3 size: 16 residues. The CDR3 sequence is CASSQTSPPGTGELFF. In nucleotides, the CDR3 is TGTGCCAGCAGCCAAACAAGCCCCCCGGGCACCGGGGAGCTGTTTTTT.

Here the CDR3 DNA reads TGCGCCAGCAGCCAAGTAGGTAGCGGGAGAAAAACTTCCTACGAGCAGTACTTC. The encoded protein is CASSQVGSGRKTSYEQYF. The J gene is TRBJ2-7, the V gene TRBV4-1; 9 bases are shared with TRBD2. V shed 1 base and J 1 base; nucleotides not matched to a gene: 11. Germline CDR1 reads MGHRA; CDR2 reads YSYEKL. There are 18 residues in the CDR3.

The V and J genes are TRBV5-1 and TRBJ2-3, with D perhaps matching TRBD2 (5 bases). The germline CDR1 and CDR2 sequences are SGHRS and YFSETQ. The CDR3 spans 14 residues. The V end was cut by 5 bases, the J end by 6 bases, with 16 bases between. The chain's CDR3 is CASRTDSFLDTQYF. Written as DNA, the CDR3 is TGCGCCAGCAGGACGGACTCGTTTCTCGATACGCAGTATTTT.

The V and J genes are TRBV2 and TRBJ2-7, with TRBD2 identical over 7 bases. This CDR3 is 15 amino acids long. The J segment lost 4 bases and the V segment lost 1 base, leaving 7 bases of the junction unmatched. CDR1 is SNHLY, CDR2 FYNNEI, per germline. The CDR3 DNA reads as TGTGCCAGCAGTGAAGTTCGGGGAGGGTGGTACGAGCAGTACTTC. This codes for CASSEVRGGWYEQYF.

The gene calls are TRBV21-1 and TRBJ2-7; the D call TRBD2 from the table was never checked on the DNA. TRBV21-1 constitutes a pseudogene. The CDR3 runs to 21 residues. The chain's CDR3 is CASSKEARGRLAGGPFYEQYF. The DNA for the CDR3 is TGTGCCAGCAGCAAAGAGGCGAGGGGGCGACTAGCGGGAGGACCGTTCTACGAGCAGTACTTC.

The V call is TRBV5-1, the J call TRBJ2-1; 8 bases fit TRBD2. Germline V lookup: CDR1 SGHRS, CDR2 YFSETQ. With 10 bases clipped from V and 4 bases from J, the junction kept 19 bases outside the gene matches. The length of the CDR3 is 17 residues. The CDR3 DNA is TGCGCCCCCGGTGGGCGGGAGGCGACGAAAAGGTACAATGAGCAGTTCTTC. This encodes CAPGGREATKRYNEQFF.

This clone has just a few counts. The CDR3 DNA reads TGTGCCAGCTGCCTGCAGACTAGTCAAGTGGAGCAGTACTTC. Residues: CASCLQTSQVEQYF. The genes are TRBV11-2 and TRBJ2-5; D perhaps matches TRBD2 (6 bases). CDR3 size: 14 residues. The V gene's germline CDR1 is SGHAT and CDR2 FQNNGV. V shed 8 bases and J shed 11 bases, with 24 bases lying between them.

This clone was recorded at least ten times. The genes are TRBV29-1 and TRBJ2-3; weak D call: TRBD2 (5 bases). The CDR3 has 15 residues. Trimming shortened V by 2 bases and J by 3 bases, and 15 bases separated the two germline ends. Germline lookup yields CDR1 SQVTM and CDR2 ANQGSEA. The CDR3 loop reads CSVEWASLGTDTQYF. In DNA form, the CDR3 reads TGCAGCGTTGAATGGGCTAGCCTGGGGACAGATACGCAGTATTTT.

A remark on this clone: A much larger clonotype is one base distant, so this may be a read error. Other DNA sequences in this sample translate to the same CDR3. V and J are TRBV5-1 and TRBJ1-3; 7 bases are shared with TRBD1. Looked up from germline, CDR1 is SGHRS and CDR2 is YFSETQ. J gave up 2 bases and V 5 bases, and 4 bases lay outside the gene matches. CDR3 size: 14 residues. The CDR3 DNA is TGCGCCAGCAGTTTCGGGACAGCTGGAAACACCATATATTTT. Its translation is CASSFGTAGNTIYF.

This CDR3 reads CASSEGSGSFLGEQYF. DNA of the CDR3: TGTGCCAGCAGTGAAGGAAGTGGGTCCTTCCTGGGGGAGCAGTACTTC. This rearrangement joins TRBV6-1 to TRBJ2-7; D gene uncertain. The CDR3 has 16 residues. Trimming shortened V by 1 base and J by 7 bases, and 20 bases separated the two germline ends. Germline CDR1 reads MNHNS; CDR2 reads SASEGT.

This sequence joins TRBV2 and TRBJ2-3; D not certain. Trimming took 4 bases from V and 5 from J, leaving 7 bases between them. The V gene's germline CDR1 is SNHLY and CDR2 FYNNEI. The CDR3 contains 12 residues. Here the CDR3 reads CASSVMLDTQYF. The DNA of the CDR3 is TGTGCCAGCAGTGTTATGTTAGATACGCAGTATTTT.

The CDR3 here is CASSSDPTGGAKPQHF. The CDR3 nucleotides are TGCGCCAGCAGCTCCGATCCAACAGGGGGAGCTAAGCCCCAGCATTTT. The chain has TRBV5-1 and TRBJ1-5; 8 nucleotides match TRBD1. V lost 3 bases and J lost 8; bases outside the gene matches: 13. Germline V gene data show CDR1 as SGHRS and CDR2 as YFSETQ. The CDR3 spans 16 residues.

This chain connects TRBV11-2 to TRBJ2-5; no clear D gene. V was shortened by 7 bases and J by 1 base, with 4 bases between the two germline ends. This CDR3 contains 11 residues. Germline assignment: CDR1 SGHAT and CDR2 FQNNGV. Here the CDR3 DNA reads TGTGCCAGCACGGCCCAAGAGACCCAGTACTTC. Its translation: CASTAQETQYF.

CDR3 nucleotide sequence: TGTGCCAGCCGGCTTACCACAGACCCTTCCTACGAGCAGTACTTC. Translation: CASRLTTDPSYEQYF. The chain links TRBV6-1 to TRBJ2-7; D call uncertain. Trimming took 8 bases from V and 1 from J, leaving 18 bases between them. Germline V gene data show CDR1 as MNHNS and CDR2 as SASEGT. There are 15 residues in the CDR3.

V and J are TRBV7-2 and TRBJ2-3; 14 bases are a match to TRBD2. V lost 5 bases and J lost 6; bases outside the gene matches: 7. In germline, CDR1 is SGHTA, CDR2 FQGNSA. This CDR3 spans 16 amino acids. CDR3 DNA: TGTGCCAGCAGCCAAGGGACTAGCGGGAGAGGGGATACGCAGTATTTT. Translated: CASSQGTSGRGDTQYF.

In its sample, this clone was seen a few times. The CDR3 region is CASRRDRGSSNEQFF. The CDR3 DNA sequence: TGTGCCAGCAGACGCGACAGGGGGTCGAGCAATGAGCAGTTCTTC. J is TRBJ2-1 and V is TRBV28, with 9 bases that match TRBD1. V was pared by 6 bases and J by 6 bases, with 9 bases of the junction left unmatched. CDR1 MDHEN and CDR2 SYDVKM come from the germline V gene. CDR3 length equals 15 residues.

The chain employs TRBV11-3 and TRBJ2-1; possibly TRBD1 for D (5 bases). The CDR3 extends over 13 amino acids. Germline-derived CDR1 and CDR2 are SGHNT and YENEEA. The ends were cut back, 2 bases at V and 9 bases at J, with 11 bases in the middle. The chain's CDR3 is CASSLKDRVEQFF. The CDR3, as DNA: TGTGCCAGCAGCTTAAAAGACAGAGTTGAGCAGTTCTTC.

The chain combines TRBV6-6 with TRBJ1-1; 10 bases map to TRBD1. Per the germline V gene, CDR1 is MNHNY and CDR2 is SVGAGI (reference sequence). V was clipped by 6 bases and J by 5 bases; unmatched bases: 6. CDR3 length: 14 amino acids. The CDR3 here is CASRGRQGATEAFF. CDR3 bases: TGTGCCAGCAGGGGCAGACAGGGGGCAACTGAAGCTTTCTTT.

This clone was detected ten times or more. The J gene is TRBJ2-5, the V gene TRBV5-4; perhaps TRBD1 as D (5 bases). Trimming removed 1 base at V and 4 bases at J, with 8 bases between. This CDR3 contains 13 residues. From germline, CDR1 is SGHNT and CDR2 YYREEE (reference sequence). The CDR3: CASSLWGGETQYF. For the CDR3, the DNA is TGTGCCAGCAGCTTGTGGGGCGGAGAGACCCAGTACTTC.

Details on this clone: A far larger clone is off by one base, so a read error is likely. The chain couples TRBV28 to TRBJ2-7, with D perhaps assigned TRBD1 or TRBD2 (5 bases each). The length of the CDR3 is 14 residues. Germline CDR1 is MDHEN and CDR2 is SYDVKM. V was pared by 5 bases and J by 4 bases, with 15 bases between. CDR3 bases: TGTGCCAGCAGTCCGGTCAGGGACGGGTACGAGCAGTACTTC. It translates to CASSPVRDGYEQYF.

This clone was recorded a few times. J is TRBJ2-7 and V is TRBV5-5, with D unresolved. The germline gives CDR1 SGHKS, CDR2 YYEKEE (reference sequence). CDR3 size: 15 residues. Deletions cut 4 bases from V and 6 bases from J, with 20 bases between. CDR3 in DNA: TGTGCCAGCAGCAAAAACGACGGGCACGTGGGCGAGCAGTACTTC. Translated, it gives CASSKNDGHVGEQYF.

This sequence joins TRBV5-1 and TRBJ2-5; 8 bases are shared with TRBD2. The CDR3 is made up of 17 amino acids. CDR1 is SGHRS, CDR2 YFSETQ, per germline. Unmatched junction bases numbered 14, after V lost 2 bases and J lost 5 bases. CDR3 DNA sequence: TGCGCCAGCAGCTTTCTCCCCGGGACCCCGGGGGGGGAGACCCAGTACTTC. The encoded protein is CASSFLPGTPGGETQYF.

This clone is a singleton in its sample. One end of the junction is discordant with germline, which a read error may explain. This chain uses TRBV6-5 with TRBJ2-4; D gene unclear. This CDR3 comprises 15 residues. Germline-derived CDR1 and CDR2 are MNHEY and SVGAGI. The CDR3 is CASSYSWTSDDIQYF. As DNA, the CDR3 is TGTGCCAGCAGCTACTCGTGGACGAGTGACGACATTCAGTACTTC.

The chain carries TRBV5-5 and TRBJ2-7; 14 bases fit TRBD2. The germline V gene encodes CDR1 SGHKS and CDR2 YYEKEE (reference sequence). This CDR3 has 17 residues. V shed 0 bases and J 2 bases; nucleotides not matched to a gene: 4. DNA of the CDR3: TGTGCCAGCAGCTTGGAAAAGACTAGCGGGAGGGCCTACGAGCAGTACTTC. Amino acids: CASSLEKTSGRAYEQYF.

The sample holds a few counts of this clone. V and J are TRBV7-9 and TRBJ2-5; TRBD2 agrees at 8 bases. The germline gives CDR1 SEHNR, CDR2 FQNEAQ (reference sequence). The J segment lost 5 bases and the V segment lost 0 bases, leaving 8 bases of the junction unmatched. The CDR3 is 16 amino acids. The CDR3 sequence is CASSLASGTQGETQYF. Written as DNA, the CDR3 is TGTGCCAGCAGCTTAGCTAGCGGGACTCAGGGGGAGACCCAGTACTTC.

This clone was seen a handful of times. V and J are TRBV11-3 and TRBJ2-3; unclear D gene. The V end lost 5 bases, the J end lost 0 bases, and 9 bases lay between the germline ends. Per the germline V gene, CDR1 is SGHNT and CDR2 is YENEEA. The CDR3 spans 14 residues. CDR3 sequence reads: CASSRTASTDTQYF. As DNA, the CDR3 is TGTGCCAGCAGCCGGACGGCTAGCACAGATACGCAGTATTTT. Variable domain in full (rest from reference TRBV11-3 and TRBJ2-3): EAGVVQSPRYKIIEKKQPVAFWCNPISGHNTLYWYLQNLGQGPELLIRYENEEAVDDSQLPKDRFSAERLKGVDSTLKIQPAELGDSAVYLCASSRTASTDTQYFGPGTRLTVL.